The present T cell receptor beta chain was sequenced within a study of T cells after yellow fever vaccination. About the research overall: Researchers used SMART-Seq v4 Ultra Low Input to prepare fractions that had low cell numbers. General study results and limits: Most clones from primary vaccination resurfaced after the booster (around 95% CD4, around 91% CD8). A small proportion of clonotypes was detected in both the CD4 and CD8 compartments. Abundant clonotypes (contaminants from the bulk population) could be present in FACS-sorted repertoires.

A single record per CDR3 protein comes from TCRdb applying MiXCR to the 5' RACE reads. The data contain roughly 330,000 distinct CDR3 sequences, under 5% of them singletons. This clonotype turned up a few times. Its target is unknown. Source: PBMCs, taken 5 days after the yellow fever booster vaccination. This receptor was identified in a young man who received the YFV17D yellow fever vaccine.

CDR3 in amino acids: CASPSRGGFDEQFF. In DNA, the CDR3 is TGTGCCAGCCCTTCCCGGGGCGGATTCGATGAGCAGTTCTTC. V and J are TRBV2 and TRBJ2-1; D possibly matches TRBD1 or TRBD2 (5 bases each). Germline V gene sequence: CDR1 SNHLY, CDR2 FYNNEI. V lost 8 bases, J lost 8 bases, and 19 bases lay in between. The length of the CDR3 is 14 residues.